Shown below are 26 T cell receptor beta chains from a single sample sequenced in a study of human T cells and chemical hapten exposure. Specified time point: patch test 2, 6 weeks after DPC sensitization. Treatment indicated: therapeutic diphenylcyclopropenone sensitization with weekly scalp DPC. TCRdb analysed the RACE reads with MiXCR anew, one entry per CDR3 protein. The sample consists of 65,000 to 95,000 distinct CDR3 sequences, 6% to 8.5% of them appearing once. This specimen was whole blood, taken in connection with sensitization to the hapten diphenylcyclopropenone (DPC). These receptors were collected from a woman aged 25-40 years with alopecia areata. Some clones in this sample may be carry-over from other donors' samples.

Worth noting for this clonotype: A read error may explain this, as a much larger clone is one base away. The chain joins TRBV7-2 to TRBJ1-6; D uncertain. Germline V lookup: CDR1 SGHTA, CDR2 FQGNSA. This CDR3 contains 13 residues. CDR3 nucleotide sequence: TGTGCCGGCAGCTTTCTGGGCAATTCACCCCTCCACTTT. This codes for CAGSFLGNSPLHF.

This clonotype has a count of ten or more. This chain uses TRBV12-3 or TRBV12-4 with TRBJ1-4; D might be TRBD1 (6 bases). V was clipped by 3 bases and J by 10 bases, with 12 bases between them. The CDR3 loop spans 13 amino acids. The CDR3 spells CASSFGGGGKLFF. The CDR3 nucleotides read TGTGCCAGCAGTTTTGGTGGGGGCGGAAAACTGTTTTTT.

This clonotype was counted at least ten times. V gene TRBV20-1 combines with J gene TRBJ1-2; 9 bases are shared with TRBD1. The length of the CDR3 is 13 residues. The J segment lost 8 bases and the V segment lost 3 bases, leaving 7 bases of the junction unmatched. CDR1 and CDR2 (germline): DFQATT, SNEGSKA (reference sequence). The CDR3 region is CSARLDRGGGYTF. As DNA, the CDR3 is TGCAGTGCTAGGCTAGACAGGGGGGGCGGCTACACCTTC.

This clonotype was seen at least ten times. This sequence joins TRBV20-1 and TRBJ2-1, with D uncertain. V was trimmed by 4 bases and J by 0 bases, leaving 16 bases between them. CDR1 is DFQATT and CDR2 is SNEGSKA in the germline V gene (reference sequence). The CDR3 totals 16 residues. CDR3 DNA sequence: TGCAGTGCTACATACGAGGCGCCTACCTCCTACAATGAGCAGTTCTTC. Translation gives CSATYEAPTSYNEQFF.

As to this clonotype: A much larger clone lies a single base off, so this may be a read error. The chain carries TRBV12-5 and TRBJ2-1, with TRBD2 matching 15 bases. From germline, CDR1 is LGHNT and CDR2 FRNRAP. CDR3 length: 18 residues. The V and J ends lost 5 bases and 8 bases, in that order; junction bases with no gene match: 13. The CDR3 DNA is TGTGCTAGTGGTCCCCGAGGGACTAGCGGGGGGCTGGGGGATGAGCAGTTCTTC. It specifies CASGPRGTSGGLGDEQFF.

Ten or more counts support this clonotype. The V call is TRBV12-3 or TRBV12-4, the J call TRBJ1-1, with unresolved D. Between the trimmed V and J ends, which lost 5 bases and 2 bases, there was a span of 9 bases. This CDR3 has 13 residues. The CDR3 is CASSLNSNTEAFF. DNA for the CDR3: TGTGCCAGCAGTCTAAACTCAAACACTGAAGCTTTCTTT.

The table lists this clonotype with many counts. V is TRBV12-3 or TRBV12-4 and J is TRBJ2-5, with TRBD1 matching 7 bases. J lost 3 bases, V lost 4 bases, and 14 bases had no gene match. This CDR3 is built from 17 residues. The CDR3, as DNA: TGTGCCAGCAGTTCCATAAGCACCGGGACAGAGGAAGAGACCCAGTACTTC. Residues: CASSSISTGTEEETQYF.

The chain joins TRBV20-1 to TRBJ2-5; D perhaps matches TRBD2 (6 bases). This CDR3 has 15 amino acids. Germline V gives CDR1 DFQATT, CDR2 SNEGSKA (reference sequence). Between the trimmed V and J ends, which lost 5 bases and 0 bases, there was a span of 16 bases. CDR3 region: CSADGGVRYQETQYF. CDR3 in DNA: TGCAGTGCTGATGGCGGGGTTAGGTACCAAGAGACCCAGTACTTC.

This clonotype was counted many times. The CDR3 DNA is TGTGCCAGCAGCCGAATGGACAGGGGTGCTTTCTTT. Translation: CASSRMDRGAFF. The chain recombines TRBV11-1 with TRBJ1-1; 9 bases are a match to TRBD1. Losses at the gene ends were 5 bases for V and 11 bases for J; bases not matched to a gene: 6. Per the germline V gene, CDR1 is SGHAT and CDR2 is FQDESV (reference sequence). The CDR3 is made up of 12 amino acids.

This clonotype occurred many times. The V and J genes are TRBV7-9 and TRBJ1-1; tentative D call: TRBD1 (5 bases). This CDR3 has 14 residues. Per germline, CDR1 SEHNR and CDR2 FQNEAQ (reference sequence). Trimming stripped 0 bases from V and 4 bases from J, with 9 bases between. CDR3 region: CASSLASGGTEAFF. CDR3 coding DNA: TGTGCCAGCAGCTTAGCATCCGGGGGCACTGAAGCTTTCTTT.

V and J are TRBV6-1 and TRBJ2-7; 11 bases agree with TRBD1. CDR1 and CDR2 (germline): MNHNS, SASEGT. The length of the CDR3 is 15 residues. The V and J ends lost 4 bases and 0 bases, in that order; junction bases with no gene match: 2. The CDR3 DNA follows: TGTGCCAGCAGTGGAGGGACAGGGGGCTCCTACGAGCAGTACTTC. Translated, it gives CASSGGTGGSYEQYF.

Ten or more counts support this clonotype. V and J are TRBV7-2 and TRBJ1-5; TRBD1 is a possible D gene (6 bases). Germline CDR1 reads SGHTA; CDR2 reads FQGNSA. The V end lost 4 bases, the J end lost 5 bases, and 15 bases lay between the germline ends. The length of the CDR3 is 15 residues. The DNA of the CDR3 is TGTGCCAGCAGCTCGTACGCCCAGGGGTATCAGCCCCAGCATTTT. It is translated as CASSSYAQGYQPQHF.

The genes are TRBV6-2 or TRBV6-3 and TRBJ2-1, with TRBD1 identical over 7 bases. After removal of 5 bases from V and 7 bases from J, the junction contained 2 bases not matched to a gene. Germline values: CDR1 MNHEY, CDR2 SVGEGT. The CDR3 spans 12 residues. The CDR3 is CASSQQGNEQFF. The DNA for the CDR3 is TGTGCCAGCAGTCAACAGGGGAATGAGCAGTTCTTC.

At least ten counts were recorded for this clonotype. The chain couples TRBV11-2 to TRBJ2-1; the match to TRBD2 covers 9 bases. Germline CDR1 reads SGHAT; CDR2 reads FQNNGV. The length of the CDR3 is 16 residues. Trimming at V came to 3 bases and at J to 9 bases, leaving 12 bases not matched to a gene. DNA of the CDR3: TGTGCCAGCAGCTTGATGGGTAGCGGGGGCACGAGTGAGCAGTTCTTC. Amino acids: CASSLMGSGGTSEQFF.

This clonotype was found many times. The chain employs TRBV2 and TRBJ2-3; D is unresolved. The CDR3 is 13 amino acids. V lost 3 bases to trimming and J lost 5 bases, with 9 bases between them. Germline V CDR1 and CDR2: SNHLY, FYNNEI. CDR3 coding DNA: TGTGCCAGCAGTGAGGGAATGGGAGATACGCAGTATTTT. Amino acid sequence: CASSEGMGDTQYF.

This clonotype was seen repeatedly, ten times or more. In DNA form, the CDR3 reads TGTGCCAGCAGCTTAGTATCCGGGGCGTTAAGGACCCAGTACTTC. Translating it yields CASSLVSGALRTQYF. The V gene is TRBV7-2, the J gene TRBJ2-5; D tentatively reads TRBD1 or TRBD2 (5 bases each). This CDR3 is 15 amino acids long. Trimming removed 1 base at V and 7 bases at J, with 16 bases between. The germline V gene encodes CDR1 SGHTA and CDR2 FQGNSA.

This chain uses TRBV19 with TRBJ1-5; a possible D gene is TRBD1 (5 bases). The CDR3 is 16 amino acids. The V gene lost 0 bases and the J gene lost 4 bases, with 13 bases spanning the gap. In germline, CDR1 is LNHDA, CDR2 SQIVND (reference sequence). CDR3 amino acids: CASSIDRGVFNQPQHF. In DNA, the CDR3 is TGTGCCAGTAGTATAGATCGAGGGGTCTTTAATCAGCCCCAGCATTTT.

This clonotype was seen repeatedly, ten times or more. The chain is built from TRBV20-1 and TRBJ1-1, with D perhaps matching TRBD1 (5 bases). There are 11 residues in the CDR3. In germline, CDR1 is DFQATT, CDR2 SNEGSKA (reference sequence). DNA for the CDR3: TGCAGCGCGACGCAAGGGGCTGAAGCTTTCTTT. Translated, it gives CSATQGAEAFF.

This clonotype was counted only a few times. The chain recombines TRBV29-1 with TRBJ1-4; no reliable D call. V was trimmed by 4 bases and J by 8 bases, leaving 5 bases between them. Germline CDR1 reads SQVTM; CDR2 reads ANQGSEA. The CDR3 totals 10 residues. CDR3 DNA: TGCAGCGTTGCGACCGAAAAACTGTTTTTT. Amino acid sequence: CSVATEKLFF.

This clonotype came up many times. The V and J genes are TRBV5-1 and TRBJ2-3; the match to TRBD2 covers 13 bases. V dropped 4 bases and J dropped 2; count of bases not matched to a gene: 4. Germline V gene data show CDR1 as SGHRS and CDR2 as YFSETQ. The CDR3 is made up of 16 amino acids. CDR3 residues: CASSKGLAGPTDTQYF. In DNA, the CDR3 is TGCGCCAGCAGCAAGGGACTAGCGGGGCCCACAGATACGCAGTATTTT.

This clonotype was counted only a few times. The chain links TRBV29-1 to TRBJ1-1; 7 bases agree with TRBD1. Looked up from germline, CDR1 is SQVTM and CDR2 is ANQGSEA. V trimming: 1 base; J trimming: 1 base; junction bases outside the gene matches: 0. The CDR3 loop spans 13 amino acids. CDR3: CSVEGTGNTEAFF. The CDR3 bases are TGCAGCGTTGAAGGGACAGGGAACACTGAAGCTTTCTTT.

As DNA, the CDR3 is TGTGCCAGCAGTTTGGGGGGGCCTTATAATGGAAACACCATATATTTT. The encoded protein is CASSLGGPYNGNTIYF. The V and J genes are TRBV12-3 or TRBV12-4 and TRBJ1-3; D is perhaps TRBD1 (6 bases). The CDR3 runs to 16 residues. Trimming shortened V by 3 bases and J by 3 bases, and 15 bases separated the two germline ends.

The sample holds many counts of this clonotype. CDR3 DNA: TGTGCCAGCTCACCGGCAGGGAAAAACATTCAGTACTTC. Amino acids: CASSPAGKNIQYF. The genes are TRBV18 and TRBJ2-4; perhaps TRBD1 as D (5 bases). The length of the CDR3 is 13 residues. Trimming stripped 3 bases from V and 4 bases from J, with 7 bases between. The germline V gene has CDR1 KGHSH and CDR2 LQKENI.

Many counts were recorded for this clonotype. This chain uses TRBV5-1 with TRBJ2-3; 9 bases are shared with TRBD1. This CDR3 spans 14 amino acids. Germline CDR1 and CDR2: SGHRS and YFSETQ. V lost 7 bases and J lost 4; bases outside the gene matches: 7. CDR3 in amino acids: CASQDTGGPDTQYF. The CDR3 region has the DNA TGCGCCAGCCAAGATACAGGGGGCCCAGATACGCAGTATTTT.

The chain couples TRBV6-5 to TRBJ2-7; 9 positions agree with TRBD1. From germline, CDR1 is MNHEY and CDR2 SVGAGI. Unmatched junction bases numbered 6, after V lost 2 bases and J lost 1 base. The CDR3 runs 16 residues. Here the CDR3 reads CASSYATGGTSYEQYF. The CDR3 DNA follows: TGTGCCAGCAGTTACGCCACAGGGGGCACATCCTACGAGCAGTACTTC.

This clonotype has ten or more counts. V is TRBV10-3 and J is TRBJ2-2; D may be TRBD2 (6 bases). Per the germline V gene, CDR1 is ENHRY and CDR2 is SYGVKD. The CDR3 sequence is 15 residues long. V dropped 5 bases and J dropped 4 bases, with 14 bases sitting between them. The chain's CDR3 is CAISSGTWSTGELFF. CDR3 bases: TGTGCCATCAGTTCCGGGACTTGGAGCACCGGGGAGCTGTTTTTT.